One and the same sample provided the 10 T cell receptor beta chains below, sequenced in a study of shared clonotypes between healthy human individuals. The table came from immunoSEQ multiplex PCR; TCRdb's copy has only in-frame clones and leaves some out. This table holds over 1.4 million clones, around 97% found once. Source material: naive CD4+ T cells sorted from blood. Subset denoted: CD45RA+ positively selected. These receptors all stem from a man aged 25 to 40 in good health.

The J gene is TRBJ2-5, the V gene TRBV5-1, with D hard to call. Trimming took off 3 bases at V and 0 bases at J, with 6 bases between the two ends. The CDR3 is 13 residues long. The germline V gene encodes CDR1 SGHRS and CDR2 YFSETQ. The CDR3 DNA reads TGCGCCAGCAGCTACTCCAACCAAGAGACCCAGTACTTC. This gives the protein CASSYSNQETQYF.

CDR3 loop: CASSLAEKGYTF. CDR3 nucleotide sequence: TGTGCCAGCAGTTTAGCAGAGAAGGGCTACACCTTC. The chain joins TRBV28 to TRBJ1-2; D remains ambiguous. V was shortened by 2 bases and J by 8 bases, with 9 bases between the two germline ends. Germline V lookup: CDR1 MDHEN, CDR2 SYDVKM. This CDR3 has 12 amino acids.

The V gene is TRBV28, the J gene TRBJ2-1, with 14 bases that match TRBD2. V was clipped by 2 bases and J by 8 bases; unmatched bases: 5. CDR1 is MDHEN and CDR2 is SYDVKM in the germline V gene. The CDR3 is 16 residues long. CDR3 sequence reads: CASSLGGTSGSDEQFF. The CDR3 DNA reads TGTGCCAGCAGTTTAGGGGGGACTAGCGGGAGTGATGAGCAGTTCTTC.

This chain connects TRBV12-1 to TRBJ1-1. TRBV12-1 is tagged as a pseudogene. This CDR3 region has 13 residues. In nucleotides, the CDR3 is TGTGCCAGCAGCTTTGCTTCAAGGGTTGCAGCTTTCTTT. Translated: CASSFASRVAAFF.

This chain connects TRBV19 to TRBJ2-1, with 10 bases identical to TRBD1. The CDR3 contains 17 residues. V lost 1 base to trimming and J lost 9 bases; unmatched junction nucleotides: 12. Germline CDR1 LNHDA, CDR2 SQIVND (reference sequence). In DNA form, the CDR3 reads TGTGCCAGTAGTATAGGTGTACGGGACAGGGGAAGGGTTGAGCAGTTCTTC. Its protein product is CASSIGVRDRGRVEQFF.

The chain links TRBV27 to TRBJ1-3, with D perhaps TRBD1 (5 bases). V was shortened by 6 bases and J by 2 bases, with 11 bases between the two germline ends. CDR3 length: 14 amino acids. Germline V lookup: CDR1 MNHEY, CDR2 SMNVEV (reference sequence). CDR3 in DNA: TGTGCCAGCAGCAGGGCCGGGACTGGAAACACCATATATTTT. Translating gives CASSRAGTGNTIYF.

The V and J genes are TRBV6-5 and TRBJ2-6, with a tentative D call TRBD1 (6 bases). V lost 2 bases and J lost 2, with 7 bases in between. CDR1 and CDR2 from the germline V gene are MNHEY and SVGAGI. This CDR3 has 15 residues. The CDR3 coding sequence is TGTGCCAGCAGTTACCACAGGGCTGGGGCCAACGTCCTGACTTTC. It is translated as CASSYHRAGANVLTF.

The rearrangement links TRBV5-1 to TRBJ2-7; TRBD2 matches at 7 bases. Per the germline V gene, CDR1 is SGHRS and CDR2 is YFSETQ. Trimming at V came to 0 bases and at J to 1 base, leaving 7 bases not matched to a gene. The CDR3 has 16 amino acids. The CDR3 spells CASSLAASSGSYEQYF. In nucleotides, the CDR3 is TGCGCCAGCAGCTTGGCCGCGTCTAGCGGATCCTACGAGCAGTACTTC. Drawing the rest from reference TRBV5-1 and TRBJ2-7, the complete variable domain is KAGVTQTPRYLIKTRGQQVTLSCSPISGHRSVSWYQQTPGQGLQFLFEYFSETQRNKGNFPGRFSGRQFSNSRSEMNVSTLELGDSALYLCASSLAASSGSYEQYFGPGTRLTVT.

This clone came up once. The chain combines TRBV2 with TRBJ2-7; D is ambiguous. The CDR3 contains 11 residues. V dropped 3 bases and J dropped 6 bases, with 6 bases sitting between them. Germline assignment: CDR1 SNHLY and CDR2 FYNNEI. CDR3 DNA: TGTGCCAGCAGTGACGTGGCCGAGCAGTACTTC. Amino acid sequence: CASSDVAEQYF.

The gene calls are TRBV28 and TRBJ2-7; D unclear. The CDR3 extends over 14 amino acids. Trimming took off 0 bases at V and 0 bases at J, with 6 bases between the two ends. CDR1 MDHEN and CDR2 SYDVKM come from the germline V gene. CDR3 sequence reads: CASSLWGNSYEQYF. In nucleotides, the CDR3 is TGTGCCAGCAGTTTATGGGGGAACTCCTACGAGCAGTACTTC.